The rows below give T cell receptor beta chains drawn from one sample of a study of blood T cell repertoires in COVID-19. Using immunoSEQ multiplex PCR, the repertoire was profiled, and TCRdb retains in-frame clones only, with some absent. The data show 350,000 to 400,000 clones, around nine tenths seen once. The sequenced material came from peripheral blood. These TCRs come from a woman in her sixties or seventies with COVID-19, enrolled during active disease. Each CDR3 is given with its conserved first and last residue. The order of the fields is V gene, clone size, CDR3 length, J gene, D gene, CDR3 protein, CDR3 DNA. The D gene is left open where the match is weak. Expanded clones are given a class, and other clones once, few, many or no size at all.

V gene: TRBV7-6
clone size: .
CDR3 length: 15
J gene: TRBJ1-1
D gene: .
CDR3 protein: CASSLQGLQNTEAFF
CDR3 DNA: TGTGCCAGCAGCTTACAGGGCTTACAGAACACTGAAGCTTTCTTT

V gene: TRBV6-4
clone size: .
CDR3 length: 18
J gene: TRBJ2-3
D gene: .
CDR3 protein: CASSVDYLTGSSTDTQYF
CDR3 DNA: TGTGCCAGCAGTGTAGACTACCTAACAGGGTCCAGCACAGATACGCAGTATTTT

V gene: TRBV4-1
clone size: .
CDR3 length: 13
J gene: TRBJ2-7
D gene: TRBD1
CDR3 protein: CASSSDRGYEQYF
CDR3 DNA: TGCGCCAGCAGCAGTGACAGGGGCTACGAGCAGTACTTC

V gene: TRBV18
clone size: .
CDR3 length: 16
J gene: TRBJ2-7
D gene: TRBD1
CDR3 protein: CASSPPGTGLVHEQYF
CDR3 DNA: TGTGCCAGCTCACCCCCCGGGACAGGGTTGGTCCACGAGCAGTACTTC

V gene: TRBV15
clone size: .
CDR3 length: 16
J gene: TRBJ2-5
D gene: .
CDR3 protein: CATSREGPGGRETQYF
CDR3 DNA: TGTGCCACCAGCAGAGAAGGACCAGGGGGGAGAGAGACCCAGTACTTC

V gene: TRBV5-1
clone size: .
CDR3 length: 14
J gene: TRBJ2-3
D gene: .
CDR3 protein: CASSPTSQWHTQYF
CDR3 DNA: TGCGCCAGCAGCCCAACCTCCCAGTGGCATACGCAGTATTTT

V gene: TRBV3-1/TRBV3-2
clone size: .
CDR3 length: 16
J gene: TRBJ2-5
D gene: TRBD2
CDR3 protein: CASSETSGEWQETQYF
CDR3 DNA: TGTGCCAGCAGCGAGACTAGCGGGGAATGGCAAGAGACCCAGTACTTC

V gene: TRBV19
clone size: .
CDR3 length: 14
J gene: TRBJ2-3
D gene: TRBD2
CDR3 protein: CASSLLAGSDTQYF
CDR3 DNA: TGTGCCAGTAGTTTGCTAGCGGGGTCAGATACGCAGTATTTT

V gene: TRBV6-2/TRBV6-3
clone size: once
CDR3 length: 16
J gene: TRBJ1-5
D gene: .
CDR3 protein: CASSYSSGASNQPQHF
CDR3 DNA: TGTGCCAGCAGTTACTCGTCAGGGGCTAGCAATCAGCCCCAGCATTTT

V gene: TRBV4-1
clone size: .
CDR3 length: 13
J gene: TRBJ2-7
D gene: .
CDR3 protein: CASSVTFSYEQYF
CDR3 DNA: TGCGCCAGCAGCGTGACATTCTCCTACGAGCAGTACTTC

V gene: TRBV18
clone size: .
CDR3 length: 16
J gene: TRBJ1-4
D gene: .
CDR3 protein: CASSPDQGISNEKLFF
CDR3 DNA: TGTGCCAGCTCACCGGACCAGGGGATCTCCAATGAAAAACTGTTTTTT

V gene: TRBV4-2
clone size: .
CDR3 length: 14
J gene: TRBJ2-7
D gene: TRBD2
CDR3 protein: CASSQRGEAYEQYF
CDR3 DNA: TGTGCCAGCAGCCAGCGGGGGGAAGCCTACGAGCAGTACTTC

V gene: TRBV5-6
clone size: .
CDR3 length: 14
J gene: TRBJ2-3
D gene: .
CDR3 protein: CASSQGTSTDTQYF
CDR3 DNA: TGTGCCAGCAGTCAAGGGACAAGCACAGATACGCAGTATTTT

V gene: TRBV27
clone size: .
CDR3 length: 17
J gene: TRBJ2-2
D gene: .
CDR3 protein: CASSQGPGVAVAGELFF
CDR3 DNA: TGTGCCAGCAGTCAAGGCCCGGGGGTAGCGGTGGCCGGGGAGCTGTTTTTT

V gene: TRBV7-2
clone size: .
CDR3 length: 16
J gene: TRBJ2-3
D gene: .
CDR3 protein: CASSLNPPKTADTQYF
CDR3 DNA: TGTGCCAGCAGCTTAAACCCCCCAAAAACAGCAGATACGCAGTATTTT

V gene: TRBV18
clone size: once
CDR3 length: 16
J gene: TRBJ1-2
D gene: TRBD1
CDR3 protein: CASSPAAGTGARGYTF
CDR3 DNA: TGTGCCAGCTCACCAGCGGCAGGGACAGGAGCTCGCGGCTACACCTTC

V gene: TRBV18
clone size: .
CDR3 length: 15
J gene: TRBJ2-1
D gene: TRBD1
CDR3 protein: CASSLTGGSYNEQFF
CDR3 DNA: TGTGCCAGCTCACTGACAGGGGGCTCCTACAATGAGCAGTTCTTC

V gene: TRBV14
clone size: .
CDR3 length: 16
J gene: TRBJ1-2
D gene: TRBD1
CDR3 protein: CASSQVQGAQSYGYTF
CDR3 DNA: TGTGCCAGCAGCCAGGTGCAGGGGGCGCAAAGCTATGGCTACACCTTC

V gene: TRBV9
clone size: .
CDR3 length: 14
J gene: TRBJ2-3
D gene: TRBD2
CDR3 protein: CASSKTSGPDTQYF
CDR3 DNA: TGTGCCAGCAGCAAGACTAGCGGCCCAGATACGCAGTATTTT

V gene: TRBV5-6
clone size: once
CDR3 length: 17
J gene: TRBJ2-3
D gene: TRBD2
CDR3 protein: CASSLVGTGGATDTQYF
CDR3 DNA: TGTGCCAGCAGCTTGGTAGGAACGGGGGGAGCGACAGATACGCAGTATTTT

V gene: TRBV10-2
clone size: .
CDR3 length: 13
J gene: TRBJ2-3
D gene: .
CDR3 protein: CASKGERTDTQYF
CDR3 DNA: TGCGCCAGCAAGGGGGAGCGCACAGATACGCAGTATTTT

V gene: TRBV11-2
clone size: .
CDR3 length: 14
J gene: TRBJ2-5
D gene: .
CDR3 protein: CASSLRDIRETQYF
CDR3 DNA: TGTGCCAGCAGCTTGCGAGACATCAGGGAGACCCAGTACTTC

V gene: TRBV4-1
clone size: .
CDR3 length: 16
J gene: TRBJ2-4
D gene: .
CDR3 protein: CASSQEERLLKNIQYF
CDR3 DNA: TGCGCCAGCAGCCAAGAGGAGAGGCTCCTCAAAAACATTCAGTACTTC

V gene: TRBV7-9
clone size: .
CDR3 length: 13
J gene: TRBJ1-2
D gene: .
CDR3 protein: CASSLNPRVGYTF
CDR3 DNA: TGTGCCAGCAGCTTAAACCCCAGGGTTGGCTACACCTTC

V gene: TRBV7-8
clone size: .
CDR3 length: 15
J gene: TRBJ2-1
D gene: .
CDR3 protein: CASRVSGGFYNEQFF
CDR3 DNA: TGTGCCAGCAGGGTCTCGGGGGGCTTCTACAATGAGCAGTTCTTC

V gene: TRBV3-1/TRBV3-2
clone size: .
CDR3 length: 16
J gene: TRBJ2-3
D gene: TRBD2
CDR3 protein: CASSLVAGGPTDTQYF
CDR3 DNA: TGTGCCAGCAGCCTAGTAGCGGGGGGGCCAACAGATACGCAGTATTTT

V gene: TRBV3-1/TRBV3-2
clone size: .
CDR3 length: 14
J gene: TRBJ1-2
D gene: TRBD1
CDR3 protein: CASSHVQGGYGYTF
CDR3 DNA: TGTGCCAGCAGCCATGTACAGGGGGGGTATGGCTACACCTTC

V gene: TRBV9
clone size: .
CDR3 length: 15
J gene: TRBJ1-1
D gene: .
CDR3 protein: CASSVAQAGNTEAFF
CDR3 DNA: TGTGCCAGCAGCGTAGCCCAGGCGGGTAACACTGAAGCTTTCTTT

V gene: TRBV11-2
clone size: .
CDR3 length: 16
J gene: TRBJ1-1
D gene: .
CDR3 protein: CASSLLGGQENTEAFF
CDR3 DNA: TGTGCCAGCAGCTTATTGGGGGGGCAGGAGAACACTGAAGCTTTCTTT

V gene: TRBV19
clone size: .
CDR3 length: 13
J gene: TRBJ2-1
D gene: TRBD2
CDR3 protein: CASSLGLAYEQFF
CDR3 DNA: TGTGCCAGTAGTCTCGGACTAGCCTATGAGCAGTTCTTC

V gene: TRBV18
clone size: .
CDR3 length: 13
J gene: TRBJ1-4
D gene: TRBD1
CDR3 protein: CASSRDSNEKLFF
CDR3 DNA: TGTGCCAGCTCACGGGACAGTAATGAAAAACTGTTTTTT

V gene: TRBV30
clone size: few
CDR3 length: 13
J gene: TRBJ1-2
D gene: .
CDR3 protein: CAWSGGLSYGYTF
CDR3 DNA: TGTGCCTGGAGTGGAGGGCTTAGCTATGGCTACACCTTC

V gene: TRBV9
clone size: once
CDR3 length: 17
J gene: TRBJ1-3
D gene: .
CDR3 protein: CASSVGGEGGPGNTIYF
CDR3 DNA: TGTGCCAGCAGCGTAGGTGGGGAAGGGGGACCTGGAAACACCATATATTTT

V gene: TRBV7-6
clone size: .
CDR3 length: 13
J gene: TRBJ2-3
D gene: .
CDR3 protein: CASSPGLTDTQYF
CDR3 DNA: TGTGCCAGCAGTCCAGGGCTCACAGATACGCAGTATTTT

V gene: TRBV5-1
clone size: .
CDR3 length: 14
J gene: TRBJ1-2
D gene: .
CDR3 protein: CASSLVAGSYGYTF
CDR3 DNA: TGCGCCAGCAGCTTGGTTGCGGGATCGTATGGCTACACCTTC

V gene: TRBV6-5
clone size: once
CDR3 length: 14
J gene: TRBJ1-5
D gene: .
CDR3 protein: CASSYGQLNQPQHF
CDR3 DNA: TGTGCCAGCAGTTACGGACAGCTCAATCAGCCCCAGCATTTT

V gene: TRBV6-2/TRBV6-3
clone size: .
CDR3 length: 13
J gene: TRBJ1-1
D gene: .
CDR3 protein: CASSADRNTEAFF
CDR3 DNA: TGTGCCAGCAGTGCCGACAGGAACACTGAAGCTTTCTTT

V gene: TRBV19
clone size: .
CDR3 length: 15
J gene: TRBJ1-2
D gene: .
CDR3 protein: CASSMGATAFPGYTF
CDR3 DNA: TGTGCCAGTAGTATGGGGGCGACCGCCTTCCCAGGCTACACCTTC

V gene: TRBV10-2
clone size: .
CDR3 length: 14
J gene: TRBJ2-1
D gene: .
CDR3 protein: CASTQGSSYNEQFF
CDR3 DNA: TGCGCCAGCACCCAGGGGTCCTCCTACAATGAGCAGTTCTTC

V gene: TRBV5-8
clone size: .
CDR3 length: 15
J gene: TRBJ2-2
D gene: TRBD1
CDR3 protein: CASSVRQGETGELFF
CDR3 DNA: TGTGCCAGCAGCGTCAGACAGGGAGAAACCGGGGAGCTGTTTTTT

V gene: TRBV9
clone size: once
CDR3 length: 14
J gene: TRBJ1-1
D gene: TRBD1
CDR3 protein: CASSVVQGDTEAFF
CDR3 DNA: TGTGCCAGCAGCGTAGTACAGGGGGACACTGAAGCTTTCTTT